This T cell receptor beta chain was identified in a study of T cells after yellow fever vaccination. The germline V gene has CDR1 SGHDT and CDR2 YYEEEE. V dropped 3 bases and J dropped 7 bases, with 11 bases sitting between them. This CDR3 has 12 amino acids. TCRdb processed the 5' RACE reads anew with MiXCR; each CDR3 protein has one entry. This sample has some 500,000 distinct CDR3 sequences, with about 13% found just once. Of note for this clonotype: Antigen: not known.

Findings and limits, study-wide: Abundant bulk-population clonotypes could contaminate the FACS-sorted repertoires.

The sequences come from PBMCs, collected on the day of the yellow fever booster vaccination. This chain uses TRBV5-6 with TRBJ2-7; D gene unclear. The TCR comes from a man aged 30-40 years who received the YFV17D yellow fever vaccine. Here the CDR3 DNA reads TGTGCCAGCAGCTCCATGGCTGCTGAGCAGTACTTC. Its protein is CASSSMAAEQYF.